Sequencing of this T cell receptor beta chain was carried out in a study of kidney transplant recipient with SARS-CoV-2 infection. This CDR3 region has 17 residues. Germline loops: CDR1 MNHNY, CDR2 SVGAGI (reference sequence). Trimming took 4 bases from V and 4 from J, leaving 22 bases between them. Comment on this clonotype: A much more abundant neighbour one base away suggests this may be a read error.

TCRdb reanalysed the reads using MiXCR and keeps one entry per CDR3 protein. The sample carries under 300,000 distinct CDR3 sequences, 25% to 35% recorded once. The sequence was collected from a male patient between 25 and 40 years old who had COVID-19 and was a kidney transplant recipient. Some T cells may have come from the graft donor. This chain links TRBV6-6 with TRBJ1-2; D gene ambiguous. Sample: a blood sample, taken at baseline and on day 111 from a kidney transplant recipient. DNA of the CDR3: TGTGCCAGCAGTTCCGATGTAGGTGGGAGAAAGACCTATGGCTACACCTTC. Translation: CASSSDVGGRKTYGYTF.